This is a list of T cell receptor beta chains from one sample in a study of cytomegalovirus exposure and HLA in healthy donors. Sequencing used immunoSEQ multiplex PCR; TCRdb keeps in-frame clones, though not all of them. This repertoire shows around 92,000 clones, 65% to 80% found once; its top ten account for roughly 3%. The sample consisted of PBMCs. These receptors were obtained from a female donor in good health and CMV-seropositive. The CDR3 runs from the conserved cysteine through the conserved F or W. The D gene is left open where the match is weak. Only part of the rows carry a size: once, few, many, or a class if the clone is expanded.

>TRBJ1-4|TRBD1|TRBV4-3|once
TGCGCCAGCAGCCAAGGGACAGGGGGTCGAGAAAAACTGTTTTTT
CASSQGTGGREKLFF
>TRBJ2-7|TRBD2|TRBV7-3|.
TGTGCCAGCAGCTTAATGGGGGGGAGCGATTACGAGCAGTACTTC
CASSLMGGSDYEQYF
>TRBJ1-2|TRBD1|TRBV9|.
TGTGCCAGCAGGGAGGGGGACAGCCCAGGGTATGGCTACACCTTC
CASREGDSPGYGYTF
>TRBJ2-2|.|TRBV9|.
TGTGCCAGCAGCTCAGCGGGCACCGGGGAGCTGTTTTTT
CASSSAGTGELFF
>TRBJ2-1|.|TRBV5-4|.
TGTGCCAGCAGCTTGGTTCCTGGGAGTGAGCAGTTCTTC
CASSLVPGSEQFF
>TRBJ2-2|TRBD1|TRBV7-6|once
TGTGCCAGCAGACGCCTTGGGACAGGGGTGACCGGGGAGCTGTTTTTT
CASRRLGTGVTGELFF
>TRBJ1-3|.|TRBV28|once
TGTGCCAGCGCCTCGCGGGCGAGCTCTGGAAACACCATATATTTT
CASASRASSGNTIYF
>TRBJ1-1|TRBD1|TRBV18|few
TGTGCCAGCTCACCTGACAGGGACCTGAACACTGAAGCTTTCTTT
CASSPDRDLNTEAFF
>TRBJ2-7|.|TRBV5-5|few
TGTGCCAGCAGCTTGGTTCTAAGACAGGTTATGGACGAGCAGTACTTC
CASSLVLRQVMDEQYF
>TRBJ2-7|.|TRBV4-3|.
TGCGCCAGCAGCCAAGGTAGGGAGCTGCACTACGAGCAGTACTTC
CASSQGRELHYEQYF
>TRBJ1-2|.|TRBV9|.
TGTGCCAGCAGCGCTAAAGTCGGGGGCTACACCTTC
CASSAKVGGYTF
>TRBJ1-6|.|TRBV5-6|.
TGTGCCAGCAGGCGTGGGGGGATTAATTCACCCCTCCACTTT
CASRRGGINSPLHF
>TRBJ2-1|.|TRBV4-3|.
TGCGCCAGCAGCCAAGATTCGGGTACCGAACAGTTCTTC
CASSQDSGTEQFF
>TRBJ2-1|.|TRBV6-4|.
TGTGCCAGCAGACTCCCCTGCGATGGGCAGAACTACAATGAGCAGTTCTTC
CASRLPCDGQNYNEQFF
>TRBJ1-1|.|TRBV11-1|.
TGTGCCAGCAGCTTAGTGGAGGGGTACACTGAAGCTTTCTTT
CASSLVEGYTEAFF
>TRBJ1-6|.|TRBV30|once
TGTGCCTGGGATGACAGCCTACCCTTCTCCTATAATTCACCCCTCCACTTT
CAWDDSLPFSYNSPLHF
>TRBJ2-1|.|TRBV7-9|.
TGTGCCACCCTTCAGGGGGGATTTCCCAATGAGCAGTTCTTC
CATLQGGFPNEQFF
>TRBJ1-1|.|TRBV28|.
TGTGCCAGCAGTTCGCCGGGGGGCACTGAAGCTTTCTTT
CASSSPGGTEAFF
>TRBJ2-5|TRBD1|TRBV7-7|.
TGTGCTAGCAGCTCAACGCCGGGACAGGGGTCGACCCAGTACTTC
CASSSTPGQGSTQYF
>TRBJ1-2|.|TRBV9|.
TGTGCCAGCAGCAAACAGGGTTGGGGCTACACCTTC
CASSKQGWGYTF
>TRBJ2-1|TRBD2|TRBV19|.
TGTGCCAGTAGTAGCCGACTAGCGGGGAGCAATGAGCAGTTCTTC
CASSSRLAGSNEQFF
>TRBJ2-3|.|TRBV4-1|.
TGCGCCAGCAGCCAACCTAGACAGGGTGGGGGGCCGGCACAGTTCACAGATACGCAGTATTTT
CASSQPRQGGGPAQFTDTQYF
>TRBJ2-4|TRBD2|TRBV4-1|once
TGCGCCAGCAGCAAGGGACTAGCGGGTTCGCCCCTAGCCAAAAACATTCAGTACTTC
CASSKGLAGSPLAKNIQYF
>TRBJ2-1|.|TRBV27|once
TGTGCCAGCAGTTTTTCCTTACGGAGAGATGAGCAGTTCTTC
CASSFSLRRDEQFF
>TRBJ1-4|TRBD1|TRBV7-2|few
TGTGCCAGCAGCCAAGACAGGGCGCAGAAACTGTTTTTT
CASSQDRAQKLFF
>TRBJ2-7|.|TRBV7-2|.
TGTGCCAGCAGCTTAGAGCGGCAGCAGTACTTC
CASSLERQQYF
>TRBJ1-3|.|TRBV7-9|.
TGTGCCAGCAGCCTATCGGGTGGAAACACCATATATTTT
CASSLSGGNTIYF
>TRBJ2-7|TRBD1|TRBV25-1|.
TGTGCCAGCTCCCGGGACAGGGCCGCCTACGAGCAGTACTTC
CASSRDRAAYEQYF
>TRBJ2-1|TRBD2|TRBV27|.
TGTGCCAGCAGTAATCTGGGACTAGCGGGAAGGGGGCCCTACAATGAGCAGTTCTTC
CASSNLGLAGRGPYNEQFF
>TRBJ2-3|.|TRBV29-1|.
TGCAGTGTCGGGACTCCGATACCAGATACGCAGTATTTT
CSVGTPIPDTQYF
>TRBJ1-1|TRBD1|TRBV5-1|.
TGCGCCAGCAGCAGACAGGGTTGGAACACTGAAGCTTTCTTT
CASSRQGWNTEAFF
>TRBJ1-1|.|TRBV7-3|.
TGTGCCAGCAGCCTCGGACAGAGCACTGAAGCTTTCTTT
CASSLGQSTEAFF
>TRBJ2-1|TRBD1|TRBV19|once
TGTGCCAGTAGGGCGGACAGGGAAACTTACAATGAGCAGTTCTTC
CASRADRETYNEQFF
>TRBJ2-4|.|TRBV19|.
TGTGCCACCCGGGGCCAGGGGATCAAAAACATTCAGTACTTC
CATRGQGIKNIQYF
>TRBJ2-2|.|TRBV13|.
TGTGCCAGCAGCACGGACAGGAACACCGGGGAGCTGTTTTTT
CASSTDRNTGELFF
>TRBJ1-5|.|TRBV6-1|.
TGTGCCAGCCGCGACAATATCTATCAGCCCCAGCATTTT
CASRDNIYQPQHF
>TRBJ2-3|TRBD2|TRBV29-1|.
TGCAGCGTGACGGGACTAGCGGGGGCCGGCACAGATACGCAGTATTTT
CSVTGLAGAGTDTQYF
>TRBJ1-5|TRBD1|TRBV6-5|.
TGTGCCAGCACCTCACCCAGGGGGCTCAGTCAGCCCCAGCATTTT
CASTSPRGLSQPQHF
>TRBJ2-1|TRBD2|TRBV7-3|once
TGTGCCAGCAGCTTAAATCCAGCGGGAAGGAATGAGCAGTTCTTC
CASSLNPAGRNEQFF
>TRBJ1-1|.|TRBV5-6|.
TGTGCCAGCAGCTTGGGCAGGGTCGGTGAAGCTTTCTTT
CASSLGRVGEAFF
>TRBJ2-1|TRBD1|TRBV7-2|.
TGTGCCAGCAGGGATGGGACAGTAGGGAATGAGCAGTTCTTC
CASRDGTVGNEQFF
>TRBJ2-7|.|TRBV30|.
TGTGCCTGGAGTGTACAGGGTGCCAACGAGCAGTACTTC
CAWSVQGANEQYF
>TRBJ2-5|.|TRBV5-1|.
TGCGCCAGCAGCTTGGTCGGGGAGACCCAGTACTTC
CASSLVGETQYF
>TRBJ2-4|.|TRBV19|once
TGTGCCAGTAAGGACAGAGCCAAAAACATTCAGTACTTC
CASKDRAKNIQYF
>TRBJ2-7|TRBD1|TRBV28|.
TGTGCCAGCAGTTTGACAGGGGCCGAGCAGTACTTC
CASSLTGAEQYF
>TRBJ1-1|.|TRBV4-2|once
TGTGCCAGCAGCCAAGGGGCAGGGTATGAAGCTTTCTTT
CASSQGAGYEAFF
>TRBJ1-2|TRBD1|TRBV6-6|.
TGTGCCAGCAGTTACTCCCCAGACAGGGACTATGGCTACACCTTC
CASSYSPDRDYGYTF
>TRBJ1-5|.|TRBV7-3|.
TGTGCCAGCAGCCCAGGGGGCAATCAGCCCCAGCATTTT
CASSPGGNQPQHF
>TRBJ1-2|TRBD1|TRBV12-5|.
TGTGCTAGTGGTTTGTTCCAGGGGGGAGAGGTTGACTATGGCTACACCTTC
CASGLFQGGEVDYGYTF
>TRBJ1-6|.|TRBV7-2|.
TGTGCCAGCAGCTTAGACGGGTATAATTCACCCCTCCACTTT
CASSLDGYNSPLHF
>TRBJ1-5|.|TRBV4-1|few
TGCGCCAGCAGCCAATTAGGAGAGAATCAGCCCCAGCATTTT
CASSQLGENQPQHF
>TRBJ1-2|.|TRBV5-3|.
TGTGCCAGAAGCCCCTTAGGGCAGGGCCACAACTATGGCTACACCTTC
CARSPLGQGHNYGYTF
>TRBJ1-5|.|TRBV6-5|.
TGTGCCAGCAGTTACCGGGGTGGCAATCAGCCCCAGCATTTT
CASSYRGGNQPQHF
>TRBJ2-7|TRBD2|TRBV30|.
TGTGCCTGGAGTAGCGGCGGCGGGGGGATTTACGAGCAGTACTTC
CAWSSGGGGIYEQYF
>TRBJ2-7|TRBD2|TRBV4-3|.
TGCGCCAGCAGCCCAGGGAGGGAGGCATACTACGAGCAGTACTTC
CASSPGREAYYEQYF